These 31 T cell receptor beta chains were all obtained from the same sample, sequenced in a study of T cells after yellow fever vaccination. TCRdb processed the 5' RACE reads anew with MiXCR; each CDR3 protein has one entry. Of roughly 120,000 distinct CDR3 sequences detected, 7.4% appear once; the ten largest clones hold nearly 2.5%. The sequences come from CD4+ T cells sorted from PBMCs, collected 9 to 10 days after the first yellow fever vaccination. Receptors were obtained from a man between 18 and 35 years old who received the YFV17D yellow fever vaccine.

This clonotype was seen many times. The gene calls are TRBV5-1 and TRBJ1-2, with D hard to call. Trimming shortened V by 0 bases and J by 5 bases, and 5 bases separated the two germline ends. The CDR3 contains 12 residues. From germline, CDR1 is SGHRS and CDR2 YFSETQ. CDR3 in amino acids: CASSLDVYGYTF. CDR3 bases: TGCGCCAGCAGCTTGGACGTTTATGGCTACACCTTC.

This clonotype was counted at least ten times. This sequence joins TRBV4-1 and TRBJ1-4, with a possible D match to TRBD1 (6 bases). The CDR3 sequence is 18 residues long. V lost 4 bases, J lost 0 bases, and 18 bases lay in between. Germline V lookup: CDR1 MGHRA, CDR2 YSYEKL. CDR3 amino acids: CASSLSGQSGATNEKLFF. The CDR3 nucleotides read TGCGCCAGCAGCCTCTCAGGACAGTCTGGTGCAACTAATGAAAAACTGTTTTTT.

This clonotype came up once. A read error may explain this, as a much larger clone is one base away. V usage is TRBV7-9 and J usage is TRBJ1-1; the D gene is possibly TRBD1 (5 bases). The germline gives CDR1 SEHNR, CDR2 FQNEAQ (reference sequence). CDR3 length: 15 residues. CDR3 nucleotide sequence: TGTGCCAGCAGCCCGGAGAAGGGACGGAGCACTGCAGCTTTCTTT. This sequence encodes CASSPEKGRSTAAFF.

This clonotype has at least ten counts. The V gene is TRBV20-1, the J gene TRBJ2-3, with D perhaps matching TRBD1 or TRBD2 (5 bases each). This CDR3 is built from 14 residues. Germline CDR1 DFQATT, CDR2 SNEGSKA (reference sequence). Trimming stripped 4 bases from V and 0 bases from J, with 11 bases between. This CDR3 is CSAIGTTSTDTQYF. CDR3 sequence (DNA): TGCAGTGCTATAGGGACCACTAGCACAGATACGCAGTATTTT.

V gene TRBV5-4 combines with J gene TRBJ1-1; possible D gene TRBD1, 5 bases. V was shortened by 4 bases and J by 5 bases, with 15 bases between the two germline ends. Germline lookup yields CDR1 SGHNT and CDR2 YYREEE (reference sequence). The CDR3 runs 14 residues. For the CDR3, the DNA is TGTGCCAGCAGCCCCGGGACCTCCTGGACTGAAGCTTTCTTT. As protein: CASSPGTSWTEAFF.

To note about this clonotype: With a much larger clone just one base away, this may be a read error. The chain has TRBV20-1 and TRBJ2-1; 8 bases align to TRBD2. Germline V gene data show CDR1 as DFQATT and CDR2 as SNEGSKA (reference sequence). The CDR3 is 15 amino acids. CDR3 region: CCARDERETYNEQFF. Written as DNA, the CDR3 is TGCTGTGCTAGAGATGAGCGGGAGACCTACAATGAGCAGTTCTTC.

This clonotype was detected many times. The chain is built from TRBV6-2 or TRBV6-3 and TRBJ2-7; the match to TRBD1 covers 7 bases. This CDR3 contains 16 residues. Germline loops: CDR1 MNHEY, CDR2 SVGEGT. V trimming: 8 bases; J trimming: 5 bases; junction bases outside the gene matches: 18. CDR3 DNA sequence: TGTGCCAGCCATTGTGCAGGTGGACAGGAGGCCCACGAGCAGTACGTC. This gives the protein CASHCAGGQEAHEQYV.

This clonotype has at least ten counts. This chain uses TRBV29-1 with TRBJ1-1; maybe TRBD1 (5 bases). V lost 7 bases and J 4 bases, leaving 10 bases between the germline ends. This CDR3 has 11 amino acids. Germline V CDR1 and CDR2: SQVTM, ANQGSEA. CDR3 residues: CSACGGTEAFF. The CDR3 nucleotides read TGCAGCGCCTGTGGGGGCACTGAAGCTTTCTTT.

This clonotype has more than one count but fewer than ten. This chain uses TRBV18 with TRBJ1-1, with unresolved D. Germline CDR1 KGHSH, CDR2 LQKENI. Trimming cost V 6 bases and J 3 bases, with 11 bases left between them. This CDR3 region has 13 residues. CDR3 protein: CASSWGEDTEAFF. The CDR3 DNA is TGTGCCAGCTCCTGGGGAGAGGACACTGAAGCTTTCTTT.

This clonotype was found many times. V gene TRBV5-1 combines with J gene TRBJ2-1; no clear D gene. The CDR3 covers 12 residues. Germline CDR1 and CDR2: SGHRS and YFSETQ. V lost 2 bases to trimming and J lost 6 bases, with 6 bases between them. In DNA, the CDR3 is TGCGCCAGCAGCTTTCACCGCAATGAGCAGTTCTTC. It is translated as CASSFHRNEQFF. Complete variable domain (other parts from reference TRBV5-1 and TRBJ2-1): KAGVTQTPRYLIKTRGQQVTLSCSPISGHRSVSWYQQTPGQGLQFLFEYFSETQRNKGNFPGRFSGRQFSNSRSEMNVSTLELGDSALYLCASSFHRNEQFFGPGTRLTVL.

This clonotype was observed at least ten times. V usage is TRBV6-5 and J usage is TRBJ1-1, with D maybe TRBD1 (6 bases). Trimming left V 7 bases short and J 4 bases short, with 16 bases between. The CDR3 loop spans 14 amino acids. The germline V gene encodes CDR1 MNHEY and CDR2 SVGAGI. In nucleotides, the CDR3 is TGTGCCAGCATCTCTGGCGGGGGCCGCACTGAAGCTTTCTTT. It translates to CASISGGGRTEAFF.

This clonotype showed up many times. The rearrangement joins TRBV12-3 or TRBV12-4 to TRBJ2-3; 7 positions agree with TRBD2. This CDR3 region has 17 residues. Trimming at V came to 6 bases and at J to 1 base, leaving 13 bases not matched to a gene. This CDR3 is CASSYRGGGVGTDTQYF. In DNA, the CDR3 is TGTGCCAGCAGCTACCGAGGCGGGGGTGTCGGCACAGATACGCAGTATTTT.

This clonotype has a count of ten or more. The rearrangement joins TRBV12-3 or TRBV12-4 to TRBJ2-3; a weak D match, TRBD1 (6 bases). This CDR3 is 15 amino acids long. The germline V and J ends were trimmed by 5 bases and 2 bases, with 14 bases remaining between them. The CDR3 region has the DNA TGTGCCAGCAGTAGCCGGGACACTTACACAGATACGCAGTATTTT. Translated, it gives CASSSRDTYTDTQYF.

This clonotype was recorded at least ten times. The chain couples TRBV6-5 to TRBJ1-5; the match to TRBD1 covers 9 bases. The CDR3 spans 18 residues. V lost 7 bases and J lost 1; bases outside the gene matches: 14. CDR1 is MNHEY, CDR2 SVGAGI, per germline. The CDR3 region is CASTYTSSGTGSNQPQHF. The CDR3 coding sequence is TGTGCCAGCACGTACACTAGCTCCGGGACAGGGAGCAATCAGCCCCAGCATTTT.

This clonotype was recorded many times. The chain combines TRBV18 with TRBJ1-1, with D hard to call. The V gene's germline CDR1 is KGHSH and CDR2 LQKENI. Between the trimmed V and J ends, which lost 0 bases and 1 base, there was a span of 3 bases. CDR3 length: 13 residues. Written as DNA, the CDR3 is TGTGCCAGCTCACCACCGCAGAACACTGAAGCTTTCTTT. Protein: CASSPPQNTEAFF.

This sequence joins TRBV19 and TRBJ1-5, with 7 bases aligning to TRBD1. The V gene's germline CDR1 is LNHDA and CDR2 SQIVND (reference sequence). V dropped 6 bases and J dropped 5; count of bases not matched to a gene: 7. The CDR3 has 14 amino acids. CDR3 in amino acids: CASSIQGTDQPQHF. Written as DNA, the CDR3 is TGTGCCAGTAGCATACAGGGGACGGATCAGCCCCAGCATTTT. Together with reference TRBV19 and TRBJ1-5, the CDR3 gives the full variable domain: DGGITQSPKYLFRKEGQNVTLSCEQNLNHDAMYWYRQDPGQGLRLIYYSQIVNDFQKGDIAEGYSVSREKKESFPLTVTSAQKNPTAFYLCASSIQGTDQPQHFGDGTRLSIL.

In its sample, this clonotype was seen many times. This sequence joins TRBV3-1 and TRBJ1-2; D remains unclear. Trimming took off 4 bases at V and 2 bases at J, with 11 bases between the two ends. The CDR3 consists of 14 residues. In germline, CDR1 is LGHDT, CDR2 YNNKEL (reference sequence). For the CDR3, the DNA is TGTGCCAGCAGCCCTGGCCCAACCAACTATGGCTACACCTTC. Protein product: CASSPGPTNYGYTF. Full variable domain (rest looked up from reference TRBV3-1 and TRBJ1-2): DTAVSQTPKYLVTQMGNDKSIKCEQNLGHDTMYWYKQDSKKFLKIMFSYNNKELIINETVPNRFSPKSPDKAHLNLHINSLELGDSAVYFCASSPGPTNYGYTFGSGTRLTVV.

V is TRBV5-4 and J is TRBJ2-5; 8 bases are a match to TRBD2. V shed 2 bases, J shed 5 bases, and the junction held 8 bases outside the gene matches. The germline CDR1 and CDR2 sequences are SGHNT and YYREEE (reference sequence). There are 15 residues in the CDR3. The DNA of the CDR3 is TGTGCCAGCAGCTTCACAGCGGGGGCTCTGGAGACCCAGTACTTC. This sequence encodes CASSFTAGALETQYF. Full variable domain (remainder filled in from reference TRBV5-4 and TRBJ2-5): ETGVTQSPTHLIKTRGQQVTLRCSSQSGHNTVSWYQQALGQGPQFIFQYYREEENGRGNFPPRFSGLQFPNYSSELNVNALELDDSALYLCASSFTAGALETQYFGPGTRLLVL.

This clonotype was observed at least ten times. This sequence joins TRBV7-2 and TRBJ2-5; TRBD2 matches at 7 bases. CDR1 is SGHTA, CDR2 FQGNSA, per germline. V was clipped by 5 bases and J by 0 bases; unmatched bases: 9. This CDR3 contains 16 residues. CDR3 nucleotide sequence: TGTGCCAGCAGCGGGTGGGATAGCGGGTACCAAGAGACCCAGTACTTC. Its translation is CASSGWDSGYQETQYF.

V usage is TRBV20-1 and J usage is TRBJ2-1, with TRBD2 matching over 15 bases. CDR3 size: 18 residues. Germline CDR1 reads DFQATT; CDR2 reads SNEGSKA (reference sequence). The J segment lost 3 bases and the V segment lost 4 bases, leaving 10 bases of the junction unmatched. CDR3 coding DNA: TGCAGTGCTATCCTCCCGGGACTAGCGGGGGGACACTACAATGAGCAGTTCTTC. Protein sequence: CSAILPGLAGGHYNEQFF.

This clonotype was counted many times. The chain joins TRBV12-3 or TRBV12-4 to TRBJ1-1, with D perhaps matching TRBD1 (6 bases). The CDR3 runs 13 residues. V lost 5 bases, J lost 1 base, and 8 bases lay in between. The CDR3 loop reads CASSRTENTEAFF. The CDR3 DNA reads as TGTGCCAGCAGTCGGACAGAGAACACTGAAGCTTTCTTT.

This chain uses TRBV15 with TRBJ2-5, with 9 bases that match TRBD1. Germline V gene data show CDR1 as LNHNV and CDR2 as YYDKDF (reference sequence). With 3 bases clipped from V and 5 bases from J, the junction kept 4 bases outside the gene matches. The length of the CDR3 is 14 residues. The CDR3 loop is CATSSTGGWETQYF. The CDR3 nucleotides read TGTGCCACCAGCAGTACAGGGGGCTGGGAGACCCAGTACTTC.

This clonotype has more than one count but fewer than ten. The genes are TRBV5-4 and TRBJ1-1; TRBD1 aligns across 7 bases. This CDR3 spans 13 amino acids. V lost 4 bases, J lost 10 bases, and 10 bases stayed unmatched. Germline values: CDR1 SGHNT, CDR2 YYREEE (reference sequence). The CDR3 sequence: CASSPEGASPAFF. The CDR3 coding sequence is TGTGCCAGCAGCCCGGAGGGGGCATCCCCAGCTTTCTTT.

This clonotype has ten or more counts. The CDR3, as DNA: TGTGCCAGCAGTTTGTTCGAGGGCACAGATACGCAGTATTTT. This gives the protein CASSLFEGTDTQYF. V and J are TRBV12-3 or TRBV12-4 and TRBJ2-3; D unclear. Trimming removed 3 bases at V and 1 base at J, with 8 bases between. The CDR3 is 14 amino acids.

This clonotype was found many times. V gene TRBV20-1 combines with J gene TRBJ1-1; D gene unclear. V was shortened by 6 bases and J by 3 bases, with 14 bases between the two germline ends. In germline, CDR1 is DFQATT, CDR2 SNEGSKA (reference sequence). The CDR3 is 13 amino acids. CDR3 nucleotide sequence: TGCAGTGCCCGCTCAGGATTTGACACTGAAGCTTTCTTT. The encoded protein is CSARSGFDTEAFF.

The chain has TRBV6-5 and TRBJ1-2; D gene ambiguous. Germline V gene data show CDR1 as MNHEY and CDR2 as SVGAGI. V was cut by 4 bases and J by 2 bases, with 11 bases left in between. The CDR3 runs 14 residues. This CDR3 is CASSSDTWNYGYTF. In DNA form, the CDR3 reads TGTGCCAGCAGTTCCGATACTTGGAACTATGGCTACACCTTC.

This clonotype was picked up many times. CDR3 DNA sequence: TGCGCCAGCAGCCACGTTCCAGTCTCGGAATATGGCTACACCTTC. This sequence encodes CASSHVPVSEYGYTF. This chain connects TRBV5-1 to TRBJ1-2; D not certain. Between the trimmed V and J ends, which lost 4 bases and 5 bases, there was a span of 18 bases. Germline V gene lookup returns CDR1 SGHRS and CDR2 YFSETQ. The CDR3 runs 15 residues.

The V and J genes are TRBV29-1 and TRBJ2-5; TRBD2 matches 7 bases. The CDR3 runs 13 residues. CDR1 SQVTM and CDR2 ANQGSEA come from the germline V gene. The V and J ends lost 2 bases and 3 bases, in that order; junction bases with no gene match: 3. CDR3 protein: CSVERLAEETQYF. CDR3 DNA: TGCAGCGTTGAACGGCTAGCGGAAGAGACCCAGTACTTC.

This clonotype was seen repeatedly, ten times or more. The rearrangement links TRBV20-1 to TRBJ2-2; perhaps TRBD1 as D (6 bases). V shed 6 bases and J shed 1 base, with 9 bases lying between them. Germline-derived CDR1 and CDR2 are DFQATT and SNEGSKA (reference sequence). The CDR3 length is 13 residues. CDR3 DNA sequence: TGCAGTGCAGACAGGCTGAACACCGGGGAGCTGTTTTTT. Encoded protein: CSADRLNTGELFF.

This clonotype was seen ten or more times. The chain uses TRBV6-1 and TRBJ2-4; perhaps TRBD1 as D (6 bases). The germline gives CDR1 MNHNS, CDR2 SASEGT. CDR3 length: 15 amino acids. The V gene lost 9 bases and the J gene lost 0 bases, with 15 bases spanning the gap. The CDR3 is CASNRQGLAKNIQYF. The CDR3 DNA reads TGTGCCAGTAATCGTCAGGGGTTAGCCAAAAACATTCAGTACTTC.

This clonotype showed up many times. This sequence joins TRBV11-3 and TRBJ2-5; 8 bases map to TRBD2. Germline V gene sequence: CDR1 SGHNT, CDR2 YENEEA. The trim removed 6 bases at V and 6 bases at J, leaving 12 bases unmatched. The CDR3 covers 15 residues. CDR3 protein: CASRLGRSGGQTQYF. CDR3 nucleotide sequence: TGTGCCAGCAGGCTCGGCAGGAGCGGGGGACAGACCCAGTACTTC.